This TCR beta chain was profiled in a study of T cells in Graves' hyperthyroidism and ophthalmopathy. The CDR3 runs to 14 residues. The germline V gene encodes CDR1 SEHNR and CDR2 FQNEAQ (reference sequence). RNA transcripts yielded amplified TCR beta CDR3 regions. During a first-round RT-PCR of the TCR CDR3, the HTBI primer set was used. TCRdb processed the multiplex PCR reads anew with MiXCR; each CDR3 protein has one entry. The table lists some 370,000 distinct CDR3 sequences, over 12% of them singletons. Comment on this clonotype: This could be a read error, since a much larger clone is one nucleotide away.

The V gene is TRBV7-9, the J gene TRBJ2-7; 7 nucleotides line up with TRBD1. TRBJ2-1 explains the end of the DNA better; the J call may be wrong. The TCR sequence derives from a man aged 50-59 years with Graves' ophthalmopathy. Sequencing input: blood. CDR3 DNA sequence: TGTGCCAGCAGCGAACCGGGACAGCCCTACGAGCAGTTCTTC. It codes for CASSEPGQPYEQFF.